This T cell receptor beta chain was sequenced in a study of T cell changes during pregnancy in multiple sclerosis. This clone came up a few times. Sequencing was performed with immunoSEQ multiplex PCR; in TCRdb, only in-frame clones are kept and a portion is missing. The sample has some 49,000 clones, 90% seen once. V shed 8 bases and J 1 base; nucleotides not matched to a gene: 7. CDR3 length equals 14 residues. The germline gives CDR1 MNHEY, CDR2 SVGAGI. This receptor was obtained from a female donor in good health, enrolled as a control in a pregnancy study. The chain carries TRBV6-5 and TRBJ1-1; TRBD1 matches 7 bases. This material consisted of peripheral blood, taken after pregnancy. CDR3 in DNA: TGTGCCAGCCTCAACAGGGGACGGAACACTGAAGCTTTCTTT. This encodes CASLNRGRNTEAFF.